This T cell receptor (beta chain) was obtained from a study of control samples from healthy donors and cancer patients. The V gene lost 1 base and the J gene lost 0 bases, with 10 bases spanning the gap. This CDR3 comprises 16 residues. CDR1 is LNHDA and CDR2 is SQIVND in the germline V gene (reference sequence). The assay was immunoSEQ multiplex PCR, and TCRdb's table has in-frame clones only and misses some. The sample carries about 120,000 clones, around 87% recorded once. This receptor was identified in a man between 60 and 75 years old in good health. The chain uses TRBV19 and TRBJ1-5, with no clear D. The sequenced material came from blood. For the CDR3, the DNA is TGTGCCAGTAGTATAGGAAAGGGAGGTAGCAATCAGCCCCAGCATTTT. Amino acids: CASSIGKGGSNQPQHF.